The 18 T cell receptor beta chains in this list originate from one sample, sequenced in a study of tissue T cells after allogeneic stem cell transplantation (dated by TCRdb to 2021 to 2024). The time point label on this specimen signifies: mouse harvest day 14 after allogeneic transplant. Each mouse graft, delivered by tail vein injection, combined 10^6 splenic CD5+ T cells with 10^7 T-cell-depleted bone marrow cells. The library was produced with the immunoSEQ multiplex PCR assay. TCRdb's version of the immuneACCESS table is confined to in-frame rearrangements and falls short of the full clone set. An unresolved V gene accounts for under half of the shortfall where checked; the remainder is of unknown origin. The sample records some 4,600 clones, about 41% of which are singletons. Jointly, the top ten make up more than 15% of the sample. Sequenced: gut tissue. These receptors were collected from a female BALB/c mouse given C57BL/6 T cells with graft-versus-host disease after an allogeneic hematopoietic cell transplant.

As for this clone: Genes here carry mouse names. Coverage ceases 1 residue before the CDR3 finishes, and the germline J gene fills in the end. The gene calls are TRBV3 and TRBJ1-4; D not certain. V dropped 0 bases and J dropped 4 bases, with 9 bases sitting between them. In germline, CDR1 is SNHLY, CDR2 FYNGKV (reference sequence). The CDR3 runs to 15 residues. The sequenced part of the CDR3 DNA is TGTGCCAGCAGCTTAGCGCATGGCCTCAACGAAAGATTATTT. The encoded protein is CASSLAHGLNERLF. The whole CDR3 protein reads CASSLAHGLNERLFF. Drawing the rest from reference TRBV3 and TRBJ1-4, the complete variable domain is GPKVLQIPSHQIIDMGQMVTLNCDPVSNHLYFYWYKQILGQQMEFLVNFYNGKVMEKSKLFKDQFSVERPDGSYFTLKIQPTALEDSAVYFCASSLAHGLNERLFFGHGTKLSVL.

This clone was counted between two and nine times. Here the gene names and germline are mouse. The CDR3 is cut off 1 residue early in the read; its end comes from the germline J gene. The genes are TRBV3 and TRBJ2-3; 9 bases agree with TRBD2. Germline V gene lookup returns CDR1 SNHLY and CDR2 FYNGKV (reference sequence). This CDR3 comprises 15 residues. V lost 5 bases, J lost 0 bases, and 3 bases stayed unmatched. The covered CDR3 bases are TGTGCCAGCAGCACGGGACTGGGTAGTGCAGAAACGCTGTAT. Translated: CASSTGLGSAETLY. In full, the CDR3 reads CASSTGLGSAETLYF. The variable domain in full, completed from reference TRBV3 and TRBJ2-3, reads GPKVLQIPSHQIIDMGQMVTLNCDPVSNHLYFYWYKQILGQQMEFLVNFYNGKVMEKSKLFKDQFSVERPDGSYFTLKIQPTALEDSAVYFCASSTGLGSAETLYFGSGTRLTVL.

This clone is judged medium-sized (0.01 to 0.1%). Any gene name here is a mouse gene name. Sequencing ends 1 residue short of the CDR3 end; the germline J gene provides the rest. The chain joins TRBV15 to TRBJ2-7; D is uncertain. CDR1 and CDR2 (germline): SGHND, FRSKSL. Trimming pared 2 bases from V and 0 bases from J, leaving 5 bases between. The CDR3 is 13 amino acids. The sequenced part of the CDR3 DNA is TGTGCCAGCAGTTTAAGTGTCTCCTATGAACAGTAC. Its translation: CASSLSVSYEQY. The entire CDR3 is CASSLSVSYEQYF.

About this clone itself: Any gene name here is a mouse gene name. The read comes to an end 1 residue before the CDR3 does, leaving the germline J gene to fill in the end. This chain joins TRBV26 and TRBJ1-2; D is unclear. The CDR3 covers 12 residues. The germline gives CDR1 KGHPV, CDR2 FQNQEV (reference sequence). With 8 bases removed from V and 1 base from J, the gap between germline ends came to 8 bases. The CDR3 bases that were read are TGTGCCAGCGCGGGGAGAAACTCCGACTACACC. Its translation: CASAGRNSDYT. The entire CDR3 sequence reads CASAGRNSDYTF.

About this clone itself: The germline and genes are mouse ones. Read sequence stops 1 residue before the CDR3 end, and the germline J gene provides the missing end. The chain joins TRBV26 to TRBJ2-4; D may be TRBD1 (6 bases). Germline lookup yields CDR1 KGHPV and CDR2 FQNQEV (reference sequence). The CDR3 totals 13 residues. The ends were cut back, 4 bases at V and 3 bases at J, with 8 bases in the middle. The CDR3 region is CASSPGQQNTLYF. The sequenced CDR3 bases are TGTGCCAGCAGTCCGGGACAACAAAACACCTTGTAC.

On this clone: Gene names denote mouse genes. Sequencing ends 1 residue short of the CDR3 end; the germline J gene provides the rest. The rearrangement uses TRBV12-2 and TRBJ1-3, with unresolved D. There are 13 residues in the CDR3. CDR1 and CDR2 (germline): SGHLS, HYDKME. V was shortened by 1 base and J by 1 base, with 4 bases between the two germline ends. CDR3 sequence reads: CASSLGSGNTLYF. CDR3 DNA, as far as it was read: TGTGCCAGCTCTCTGGGGTCTGGAAATACGCTCTAT. The full variable domain, its missing parts supplied by reference TRBV12-2 and TRBJ1-3, is NSGVVQSPRYIIKGKGERSILKCIPISGHLSVAWYQQTQGQELKFFIQHYDKMERDKGNLPSRFSVQQFDDYHSEMNMSALELEDSAVYFCASSLGSGNTLYFGEGSRLIVV.

As for this clone: These gene names are mouse names. Coverage ceases 1 residue before the CDR3 finishes, and the germline J gene fills in the end. This sequence joins TRBV26 and TRBJ1-2; TRBD1 is a possible D gene (6 bases). There are 14 residues in the CDR3. Germline CDR1 and CDR2: KGHPV and FQNQEV (reference sequence). The V end was cut by 1 base, the J end by 0 bases, with 6 bases between. CDR3 DNA (partial): TGTGCCAGCAGTCTGTGGACAGCAAACTCCGACTACACC. Protein product: CASSLWTANSDYT. Given in full, the CDR3 is CASSLWTANSDYTF.

A note on this clone: The genes are named according to mouse. Read sequence stops 1 residue before the CDR3 end, and the germline J gene provides the missing end. The chain uses TRBV12-2 and TRBJ2-4; TRBD2 agrees at 8 bases. The germline gives CDR1 SGHLS, CDR2 HYDKME. The CDR3 has 15 amino acids. V lost 0 bases and J lost 3; bases outside the gene matches: 4. The CDR3 DNA, read in part, is TGTGCCAGCTCTCTCGACCTGGGGGGCCAAAACACCTTGTAC. It specifies CASSLDLGGQNTLY. The whole CDR3 protein is CASSLDLGGQNTLYF. Complete variable domain (other parts from reference TRBV12-2 and TRBJ2-4): NSGVVQSPRYIIKGKGERSILKCIPISGHLSVAWYQQTQGQELKFFIQHYDKMERDKGNLPSRFSVQQFDDYHSEMNMSALELEDSAVYFCASSLDLGGQNTLYFGAGTRLSVL.

This clone is judged large. The gene names given are mouse names. The read comes to an end 1 residue before the CDR3 does, leaving the germline J gene to fill in the end. The chain recombines TRBV13-2 with TRBJ2-5, with a tentative D call TRBD2 (7 bases). V lost 0 bases and J lost 6, with 14 bases in between. Germline assignment: CDR1 NNHNN and CDR2 SYGAGS (reference sequence). The CDR3 sequence is 15 residues long. CDR3 in amino acids: CASGDAPGGRDTQYF. The CDR3 bases that were read are TGTGCCAGCGGTGATGCACCGGGGGGCCGGGACACCCAGTAC.

About this clone itself: Gene names follow the mouse nomenclature. With the read ending 1 residue before the CDR3 end, the germline J gene is used to fill in that end. V usage is TRBV15 and J usage is TRBJ2-2; the match to TRBD2 covers 7 bases. The V segment lost 5 bases and the J segment 4 bases; nucleotides outside the gene matches: 4. CDR3 size: 14 residues. CDR1 is SGHND, CDR2 FRSKSL, per germline. The CDR3: CASSPWGFTGQLYF. The covered CDR3 bases are TGTGCCAGCAGTCCCTGGGGGTTCACCGGGCAGCTCTAC.

This clone is termed large (0.1 to 1%). Germline and genes here are mouse. The missing CDR3 end, 1 residue past where the read stops, is filled in from the germline J gene. This same CDR3 is encoded by further DNA sequences in the sample. J is TRBJ2-5 and V is TRBV4, with 14 nucleotides matching TRBD2. The germline CDR1 and CDR2 sequences are LGHDT and YNNKQL (reference sequence). Trimming removed 5 bases from V and 2 bases from J; junction bases left unmatched: 3. The CDR3 contains 16 residues. The part of the CDR3 DNA that was read is TGTGCCAGCAGCCCCGGGACTGGGGGGGCCCAAGACACCCAGTAC. It encodes CASSPGTGGAQDTQY. The whole CDR3 protein reads CASSPGTGGAQDTQYF.

This clone is medium-sized (0.01 to 0.1%). Gene labels here are mouse ones. The CDR3 protein is CASSLGGADTQYF. The CDR3 DNA, read in part, is TGTGCCAGCTCTCTCGGTGGGGCGGACACCCAGTAC. The chain combines TRBV12-1 with TRBJ2-5, with D perhaps assigned TRBD1 or TRBD2 (5 bases each). The CDR3 is cut off 1 residue early in the read; its end comes from the germline J gene. Per germline, CDR1 SGHSN and CDR2 HYEKVE. CDR3 length equals 13 residues. V lost 0 bases and J lost 6, with 9 bases in between.

On this clone itself: The genes and germline here are from mouse. Read data end 1 residue before the CDR3 end; the end is taken from the germline J gene. The chain has TRBV23 and TRBJ2-3; TRBD1, the D gene given by the table, was not confirmed from the DNA. CDR3 length equals 15 residues. Looked up from germline, CDR1 is KGHTA and CDR2 is FQNQQP. The CDR3 protein is CSSSQSQASAETLYF. The CDR3 DNA, read in part, is TGCTCCAGCAGTCAATCTCAGGCTAGTGCAGAAACGCTGTAT.

Sample share makes this clone medium-sized. The gene names given are mouse names. The CDR3 end falls 1 residue outside the read, so it is completed with the germline J gene. V and J are TRBV13-3 and TRBJ2-7, with D unresolved. CDR1 is NNHDY, CDR2 SYVADS, per germline. Trimming pared 1 base from V and 7 bases from J, leaving 9 bases between. The CDR3 is 12 residues long. CDR3 loop: CASSDKGGEQYF. The CDR3 DNA, read in part, is TGTGCCAGCAGTGATAAGGGCGGGGAACAGTAC.

A note on this clone: Gene names follow the mouse nomenclature. Read sequence stops 1 residue before the CDR3 end, and the germline J gene provides the missing end. The chain is built from TRBV1 and TRBJ1-3; no firm D call. Germline CDR1 and CDR2: NSQYPW and LRSPGD (reference sequence). This CDR3 has 16 amino acids. Trimming removed 0 bases from V and 1 base from J, with 10 bases in between. The DNA read from the CDR3 is TGCACCTGCAGTGCAGAGGCAGCCAGATCTGGAAATACGCTCTAT. Translated: CTCSAEAARSGNTLY. The entire CDR3 is CTCSAEAARSGNTLYF.

In the case of this clone: Genes here carry mouse names. The read terminates 1 residue ahead of where the CDR3 ends, so the germline J gene completes it. The chain joins TRBV5 to TRBJ2-4, with a tentative D call TRBD1 (7 bases). Trimming removed 1 base at V and 1 base at J, with 12 bases between. Germline assignment: CDR1 LGHNA and CDR2 YNLKQL (reference sequence). The CDR3 totals 16 residues. The part of the CDR3 DNA that was read is TGTGCCAGCAGCCAAGTTCAGGGGGGAGGTCAAAACACCTTGTAC. Translating gives CASSQVQGGGQNTLY. The whole CDR3 protein reads CASSQVQGGGQNTLYF.

This clone is deemed medium-sized. The genes are named according to mouse. The missing CDR3 end, 1 residue past where the read stops, is filled in from the germline J gene. The chain has TRBV3 and TRBJ1-1; 7 bases are a match to TRBD1. J lost 4 bases, V lost 2 bases, and 4 bases had no gene match. CDR3 length equals 14 residues. Germline V lookup: CDR1 SNHLY, CDR2 FYNGKV (reference sequence). The CDR3 is CASSLKGAGTEVFF. Partial CDR3 DNA: TGTGCCAGCAGCTTAAAGGGGGCGGGCACAGAAGTCTTC.

A word on this clone: The gene names given are mouse names. Read sequence stops 1 residue before the CDR3 end, and the germline J gene provides the missing end. This rearrangement joins TRBV12-2 to TRBJ1-5; 8 bases agree with TRBD1. The junction had 3 bases not matched to a gene; V was cut back by 4 bases and J by 2 bases. Germline CDR1 is SGHLS and CDR2 is HYDKME. CDR3 size: 14 residues. CDR3 in amino acids: CASSYRGDNQAPLF. CDR3 bases read: TGTGCCAGCTCATACAGGGGGGACAACCAGGCTCCGCTT.